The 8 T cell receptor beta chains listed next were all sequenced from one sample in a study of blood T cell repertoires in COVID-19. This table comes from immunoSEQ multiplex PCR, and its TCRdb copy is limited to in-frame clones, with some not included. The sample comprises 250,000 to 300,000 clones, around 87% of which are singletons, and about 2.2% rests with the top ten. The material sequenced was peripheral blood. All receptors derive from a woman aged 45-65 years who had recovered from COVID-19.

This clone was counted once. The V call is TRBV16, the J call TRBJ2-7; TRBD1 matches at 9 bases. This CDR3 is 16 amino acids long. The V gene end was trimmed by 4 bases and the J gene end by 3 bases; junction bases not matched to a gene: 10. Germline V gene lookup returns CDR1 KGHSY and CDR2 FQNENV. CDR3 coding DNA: TGTGCCAGCAGCCCCCTATCCGGGACAGGGATCTACGAGCAGTACTTC. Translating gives CASSPLSGTGIYEQYF. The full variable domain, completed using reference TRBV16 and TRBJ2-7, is GEEVAQTPKHLVRGEGQKAKLYCAPIKGHSYVFWYQQVLKNEFKFLISFQNENVFDETGMPKERFSAKCLPNSPCSLEIQATKLEDSAVYFCASSPLSGTGIYEQYFGPGTRLTVT.

CDR3 sequence (DNA): TGTGCCACCAGTGATTTGGGTGGGGGGGCTAGGTACTACGAGCAGTACTTC. Its protein is CATSDLGGGARYYEQYF. This chain uses TRBV24-1 with TRBJ2-7; TRBD2 might be the D (7 bases). Trimming left V 0 bases short and J 3 bases short, with 17 bases between. This CDR3 spans 17 amino acids. Looked up from germline, CDR1 is KGHDR and CDR2 is SFDVKD.

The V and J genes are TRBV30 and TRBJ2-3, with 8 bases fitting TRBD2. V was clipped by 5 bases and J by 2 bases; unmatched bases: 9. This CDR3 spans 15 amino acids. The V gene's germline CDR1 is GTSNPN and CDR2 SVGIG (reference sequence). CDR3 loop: CAWGRGGRPTDTQYF. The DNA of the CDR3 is TGTGCCTGGGGACGGGGGGGGAGGCCCACAGATACGCAGTATTTT.

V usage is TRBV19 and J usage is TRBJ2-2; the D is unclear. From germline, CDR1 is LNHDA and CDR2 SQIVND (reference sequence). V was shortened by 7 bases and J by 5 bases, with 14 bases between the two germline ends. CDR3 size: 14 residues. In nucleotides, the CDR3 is TGTGCCAGTACCCCCCCCCAGTGGACCGGGGAGCTGTTTTTT. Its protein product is CASTPPQWTGELFF. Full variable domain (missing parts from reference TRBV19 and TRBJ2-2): DGGITQSPKYLFRKEGQNVTLSCEQNLNHDAMYWYRQDPGQGLRLIYYSQIVNDFQKGDIAEGYSVSREKKESFPLTVTSAQKNPTAFYLCASTPPQWTGELFFGEGSRLTVL.

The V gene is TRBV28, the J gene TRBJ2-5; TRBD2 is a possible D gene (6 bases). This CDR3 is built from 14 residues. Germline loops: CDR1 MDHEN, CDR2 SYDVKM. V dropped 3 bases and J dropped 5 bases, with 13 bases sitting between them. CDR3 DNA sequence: TGTGCCAGCAGTTTGGGGCCTCGGGGGGAGACCCAGTACTTC. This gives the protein CASSLGPRGETQYF. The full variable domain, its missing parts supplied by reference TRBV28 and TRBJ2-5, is DVKVTQSSRYLVKRTGEKVFLECVQDMDHENMFWYRQDPGLGLRLIYFSYDVKMKEKGDIPEGYSVSREKKERFSLILESASTNQTSMYLCASSLGPRGETQYFGPGTRLLVL.

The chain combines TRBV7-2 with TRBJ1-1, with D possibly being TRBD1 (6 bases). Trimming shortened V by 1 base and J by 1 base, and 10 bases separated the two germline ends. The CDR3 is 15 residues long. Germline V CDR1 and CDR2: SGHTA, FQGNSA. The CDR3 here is CASSLGVGGNTEAFF. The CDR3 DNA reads TGTGCCAGCAGCTTAGGGGTAGGGGGGAACACTGAAGCTTTCTTT.

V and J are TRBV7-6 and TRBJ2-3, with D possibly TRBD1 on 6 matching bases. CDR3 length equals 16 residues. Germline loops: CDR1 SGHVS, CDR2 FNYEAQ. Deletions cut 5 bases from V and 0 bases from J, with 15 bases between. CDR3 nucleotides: TGTGCCAGCAGCCGTCGGACAGTTACTAGCACAGATACGCAGTATTTT. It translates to CASSRRTVTSTDTQYF.

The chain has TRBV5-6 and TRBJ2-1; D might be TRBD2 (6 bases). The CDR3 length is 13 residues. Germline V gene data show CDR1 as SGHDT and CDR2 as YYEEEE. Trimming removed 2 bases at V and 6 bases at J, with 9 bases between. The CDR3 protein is CASSFLAFNEQFF. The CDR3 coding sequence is TGTGCCAGCAGCTTTCTAGCGTTCAATGAGCAGTTCTTC. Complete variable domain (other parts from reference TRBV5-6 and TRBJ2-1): DAGVTQSPTHLIKTRGQQVTLRCSPKSGHDTVSWYQQALGQGPQFIFQYYEEEERQRGNFPDRFSGHQFPNYSSELNVNALLLGDSALYLCASSFLAFNEQFFGPGTRLTVL.